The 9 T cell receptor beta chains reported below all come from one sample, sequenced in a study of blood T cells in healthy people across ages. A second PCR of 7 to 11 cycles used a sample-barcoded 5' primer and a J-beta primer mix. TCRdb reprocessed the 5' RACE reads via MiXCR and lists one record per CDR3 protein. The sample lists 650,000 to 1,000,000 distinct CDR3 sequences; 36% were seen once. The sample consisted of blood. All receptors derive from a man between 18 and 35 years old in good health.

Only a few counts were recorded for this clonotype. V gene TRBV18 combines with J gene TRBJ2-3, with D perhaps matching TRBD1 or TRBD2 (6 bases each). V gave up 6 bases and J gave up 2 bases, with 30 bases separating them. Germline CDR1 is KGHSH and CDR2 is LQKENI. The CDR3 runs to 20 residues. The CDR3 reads CASSLSLASWTVQNTDTQYF. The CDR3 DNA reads TGTGCCAGCTCCCTTAGCCTAGCGTCGTGGACAGTACAAAACACAGATACGCAGTATTTT.

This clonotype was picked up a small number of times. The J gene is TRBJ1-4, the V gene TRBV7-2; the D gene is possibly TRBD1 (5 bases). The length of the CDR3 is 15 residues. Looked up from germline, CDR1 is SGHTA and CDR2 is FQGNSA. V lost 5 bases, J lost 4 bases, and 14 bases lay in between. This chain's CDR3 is CASSQGAGLNEKLFF. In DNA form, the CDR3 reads TGTGCCAGCAGCCAAGGGGCAGGACTTAATGAAAAACTGTTTTTT.

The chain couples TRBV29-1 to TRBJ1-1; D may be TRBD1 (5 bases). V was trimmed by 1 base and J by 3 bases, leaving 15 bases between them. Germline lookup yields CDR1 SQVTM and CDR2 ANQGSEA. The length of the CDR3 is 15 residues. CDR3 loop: CSVEGWGRWHTEAFF. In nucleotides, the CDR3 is TGCAGCGTTGAAGGGTGGGGGAGGTGGCACACTGAAGCTTTCTTT.

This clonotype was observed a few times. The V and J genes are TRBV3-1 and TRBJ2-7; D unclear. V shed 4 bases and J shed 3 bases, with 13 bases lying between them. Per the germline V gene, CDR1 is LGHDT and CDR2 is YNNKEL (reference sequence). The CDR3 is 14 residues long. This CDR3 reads CASSPSLKLYEQYF. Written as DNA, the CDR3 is TGTGCCAGCAGCCCGTCCTTGAAACTCTACGAGCAGTACTTC.

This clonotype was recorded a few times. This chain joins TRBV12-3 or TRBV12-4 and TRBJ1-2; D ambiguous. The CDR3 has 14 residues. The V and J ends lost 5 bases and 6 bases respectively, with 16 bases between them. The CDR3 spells CASSPTGRRDGYTF. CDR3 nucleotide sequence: TGTGCCAGCAGTCCTACCGGGCGGCGGGATGGCTACACCTTC.

CDR3 DNA: TGCGCCAGCAGCCAGTTGGGGGGTCCGTACACTGAAGCTTTCTTT. Its protein is CASSQLGGPYTEAFF. The chain links TRBV4-3 to TRBJ1-1; D perhaps matches TRBD1 (5 bases). The CDR3 length is 15 residues. V lost 3 bases, J lost 3 bases, and 14 bases lay in between. CDR1 and CDR2 from the germline V gene are LGHNA and YSLEER.

CDR3 sequence: CASSYYRTSLNSEQYF. CDR3 DNA: TGTGCCAGCAGTTACTATCGGACCAGTTTAAACAGTGAGCAGTACTTC. The rearrangement links TRBV6-2 or TRBV6-3 to TRBJ2-4; no clear D. The CDR3 is 16 amino acids. Trimming removed 1 base from V and 13 bases from J, with 23 bases in between. From germline, CDR1 is MNHEY and CDR2 SVGEGT.

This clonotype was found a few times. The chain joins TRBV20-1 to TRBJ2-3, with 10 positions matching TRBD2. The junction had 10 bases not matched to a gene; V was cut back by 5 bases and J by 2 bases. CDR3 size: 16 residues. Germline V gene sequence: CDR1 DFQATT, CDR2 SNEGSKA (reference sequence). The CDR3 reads CSAYWTSGPYTDTQYF. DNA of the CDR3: TGCAGTGCTTATTGGACTAGCGGACCCTACACAGATACGCAGTATTTT.

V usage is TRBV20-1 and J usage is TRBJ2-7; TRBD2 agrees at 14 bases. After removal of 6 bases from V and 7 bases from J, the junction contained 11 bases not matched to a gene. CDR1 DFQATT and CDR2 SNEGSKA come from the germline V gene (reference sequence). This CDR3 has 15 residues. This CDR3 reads CSARTSGGLYNEQYF. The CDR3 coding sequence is TGCAGTGCAAGGACTAGCGGGGGGCTATACAATGAGCAGTACTTC.